This is a list of T cell receptor beta chains from one sample in a study of CD8 T cells in Susac syndrome. TCRdb recomputed calls from the immunoSEQ multiplex PCR reads with MiXCR, one row per CDR3 protein. The table shows 95,000 to 150,000 distinct CDR3 sequences, with around 96% occurring only once. The sample consisted of CD8+ T cells from PBMCs. The receptors here all came from a human donor with Susac syndrome. Each CDR3 is given with its conserved first and last residue. A D gene is named only where the DNA matches it firmly. The size entry is marked missing in some rows and otherwise reads once, few, many or a size class.

cdr3_aa | cdr3_nt | d_call | j_call | v_call | clone_size
CSARVDTAVSTEAFF | TGCAGTGCTAGAGTTGACACGGCGGTAAGCACTGAAGCTTTCTTT | - | TRBJ1-1 | TRBV20-1 | -
CASSQLTYPVISTGELFF | TGCGCCAGCAGCCAACTAACCTATCCGGTTATATCAACCGGGGAGCTGTTTTTT | - | TRBJ2-2 | TRBV4-3 | -
CASSYKGSYEQYF | TGTGCCAGCAGTTACAAGGGCTCCTACGAGCAGTACTTC | - | TRBJ2-7 | TRBV27 | -
CSANLGQSGNTIYF | TGCAGTGCTAACTTGGGGCAGAGTGGAAACACCATATATTTT | - | TRBJ1-3 | TRBV20-1 | once
CASSPAGANTEAFF | TGTGCCAGCTCACCCGCTGGTGCGAACACTGAAGCTTTCTTT | - | TRBJ1-1 | TRBV18 | few
CASSRTPPDDYGYTF | TGTGCCAGCAGCCGAACACCACCCGACGACTATGGCTACACCTTC | - | TRBJ1-2 | TRBV27 | -
CASSHTGELFF | TGTGCCAGCAGTCATACCGGGGAGCTGTTTTTT | - | TRBJ2-2 | TRBV5-6 | -
CSASSGLGQPQHF | TGCAGTGCTAGTTCAGGGTTGGGGCAGCCCCAGCATTTT | - | TRBJ1-5 | TRBV20-1 | -
CASSEGNIARYEQYF | TGTGCCAGCAGTGAGGGAAACATAGCACGCTACGAGCAGTACTTC | - | TRBJ2-7 | TRBV2 | -
CASSLVYGYTF | TGTGCCAGCAGCTTGGTCTATGGCTACACCTTC | - | TRBJ1-2 | TRBV5-6 | -
CASRPSASYNEQFF | TGTGCCAGCAGGCCCTCCGCTTCCTACAATGAGCAGTTCTTC | - | TRBJ2-1 | TRBV6-1 | -
CASSLGGQPNTEAFF | TGTGCCAGCAGCTTAGGGGGACAGCCGAACACTGAAGCTTTCTTT | TRBD1 | TRBJ1-1 | TRBV7-9 | -
CASSLQGGNTEAFF | TGTGCCAGCAGCTTACAGGGGGGTAACACTGAAGCTTTCTTT | TRBD1 | TRBJ1-1 | TRBV7-3 | -
CASSVKADMNTEAFF | TGTGCCAGCAGCGTAAAGGCAGACATGAACACTGAAGCTTTCTTT | - | TRBJ1-1 | TRBV9 | -
CASSLPGQGAYEQYF | TGTGCCAGCAGCCTTCCGGGACAGGGGGCCTACGAGCAGTACTTC | TRBD1 | TRBJ2-7 | TRBV6-6 | -
CASSLGYFTEAFF | TGTGCCAGCAGTTTGGGTTATTTCACTGAAGCTTTCTTT | - | TRBJ1-1 | TRBV12-3/TRBV12-4 | once
CASTKGDTQYF | TGCGCCAGCACCAAGGGGGATACGCAGTATTTT | - | TRBJ2-3 | TRBV5-1 | -
CASSGTSGQETQYF | TGTGCCAGCAGTGGGACTAGCGGCCAAGAGACCCAGTACTTC | TRBD2 | TRBJ2-5 | TRBV12-3/TRBV12-4 | -
CASSLEPAGAENEQFF | TGTGCCAGCAGCTTAGAGCCAGCGGGGGCAGAGAATGAGCAGTTCTTC | TRBD2 | TRBJ2-1 | TRBV7-6 | -